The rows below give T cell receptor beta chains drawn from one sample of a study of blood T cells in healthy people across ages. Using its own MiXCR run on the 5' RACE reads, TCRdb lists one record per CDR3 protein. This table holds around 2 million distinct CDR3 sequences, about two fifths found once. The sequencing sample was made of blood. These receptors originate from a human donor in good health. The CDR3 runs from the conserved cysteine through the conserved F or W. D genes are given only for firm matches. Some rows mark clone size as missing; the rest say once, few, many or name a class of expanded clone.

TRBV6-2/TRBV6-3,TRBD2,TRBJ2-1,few,CASKAGGGNEQFF,TGTGCCAGCAAAGCGGGAGGGGGCAATGAGCAGTTCTTC
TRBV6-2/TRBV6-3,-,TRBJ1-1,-,CASRPQINAEAFF,TGTGCCAGCCGGCCTCAGATAAACGCTGAAGCTTTCTTT
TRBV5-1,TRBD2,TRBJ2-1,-,CASSREGFAYNEQFF,TGCGCCAGCAGCAGGGAGGGGTTCGCCTACAATGAGCAGTTCTTC
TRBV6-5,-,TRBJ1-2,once,CASSYLGGADGYTF,TGTGCCAGCAGTTACTTAGGAGGGGCGGACGGCTACACCTTC
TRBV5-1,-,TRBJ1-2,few,CASSLQTGSTGLYGYTF,TGCGCCAGCAGCTTGCAGACGGGATCAACAGGCCTATATGGCTACACCTTC
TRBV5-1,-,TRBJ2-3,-,CASSLGGFQQADTQYF,TGCGCCAGCAGCTTGGGTGGCTTCCAACAGGCAGATACGCAGTATTTT
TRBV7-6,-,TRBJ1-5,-,CASSPWGVRDQPQHF,TGTGCCAGCAGCCCTTGGGGGGTACGAGATCAGCCCCAGCATTTT
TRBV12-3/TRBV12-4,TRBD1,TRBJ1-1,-,CASSPDTGTGGLAAFF,TGTGCCAGCAGTCCTGATACCGGGACAGGGGGTTTGGCAGCTTTCTTT
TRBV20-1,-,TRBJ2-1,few,CSARGHQSSYNEQFF,TGCAGTGCCCGGGGGCACCAGAGCTCCTACAATGAGCAGTTCTTC
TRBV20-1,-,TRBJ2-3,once,CSARDYLGALYTQYF,TGCAGTGCTAGAGATTATCTTGGGGCATTATATACGCAGTATTTT
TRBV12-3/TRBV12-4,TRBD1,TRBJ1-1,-,CASSPTRQGVNTEAFF,TGTGCCAGCAGTCCAACAAGGCAGGGGGTGAACACTGAAGCTTTCTTT
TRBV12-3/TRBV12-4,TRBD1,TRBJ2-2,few,CASSRGQDTGELFF,TGTGCCAGCAGCCGCGGACAGGACACCGGGGAGCTGTTTTTT
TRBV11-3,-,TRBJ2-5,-,CASSPGAGTQYF,TGTGCCAGCAGCCCAGGGGCGGGGACCCAGTACTTC
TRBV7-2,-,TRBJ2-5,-,CASSLLGGGRETQYF,TGTGCCAGCAGCTTACTGGGAGGGGGCCGAGAGACCCAGTACTTC
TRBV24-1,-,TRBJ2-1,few,CATSDLRNEQFF,TGTGCCACCAGTGATTTGAGAAATGAGCAGTTCTTC
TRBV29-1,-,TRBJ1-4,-,CSGGSINEKLFF,TGCAGCGGGGGATCAATTAATGAAAAACTGTTTTTT
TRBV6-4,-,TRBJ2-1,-,CASRRGASEQFF,TGTGCCAGCAGGCGGGGTGCGAGTGAGCAGTTCTTC
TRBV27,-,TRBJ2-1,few,CASSFSSANNEQFF,TGTGCCAGCAGTTTCTCGTCTGCCAACAATGAGCAGTTCTTC
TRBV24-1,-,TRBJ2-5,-,CATSDSDGQETQYF,TGTGCCACCAGTGATTCGGACGGACAAGAGACCCAGTACTTC
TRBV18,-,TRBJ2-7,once,CASSPGRTRVPSEQYF,TGTGCCAGCTCACCAGGCCGAACTAGAGTCCCTTCCGAGCAGTACTTC
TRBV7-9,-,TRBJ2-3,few,CASSPEFGNTDTQYF,TGTGCCAGCAGTCCTGAGTTTGGGAACACAGATACGCAGTATTTT
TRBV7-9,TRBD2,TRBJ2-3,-,CASSYGLGTDTQYF,TGTGCCAGCAGCTACGGACTAGGCACAGATACGCAGTATTTT
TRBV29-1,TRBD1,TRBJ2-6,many,CSVLNRGRIGSSGANVLTF,TGCAGCGTACTAAACAGGGGAAGGATCGGTTCCTCTGGGGCCAACGTCCTGACTTTC
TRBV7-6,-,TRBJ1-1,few,CASSLDGRSWTGEAFF,TGTGCCAGCAGCTTAGACGGGCGAAGCTGGACGGGTGAAGCTTTCTTT
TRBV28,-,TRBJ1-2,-,CASNGGRINYGYTF,TGTGCCAGCAACGGGGGGCGAATAAACTATGGCTACACCTTC
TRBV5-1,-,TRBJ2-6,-,CAISRISASGANVLTF,TGCGCCATCTCGAGGATTTCAGCCTCTGGGGCCAACGTCCTGACTTTC
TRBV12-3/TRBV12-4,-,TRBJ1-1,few,CASSVQGSTEAFF,TGTGCCAGCAGTGTTCAGGGTAGCACTGAAGCTTTCTTT
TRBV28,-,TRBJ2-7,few,CASRAGSAPYEQYF,TGTGCCAGCAGGGCGGGCTCTGCACCCTACGAGCAGTACTTC
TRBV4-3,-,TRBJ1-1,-,CASSQDRTTNTEAFF,TGCGCCAGCAGCCAAGATAGGACGACGAACACTGAAGCTTTCTTT
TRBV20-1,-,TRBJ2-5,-,CSANLEGLNQETQYF,TGCAGTGCTAACCTGGAGGGGTTAAACCAAGAGACCCAGTACTTC
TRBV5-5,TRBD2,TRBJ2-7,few,CASSLGLAGSLSYEQYF,TGTGCCAGCAGCTTGGGACTAGCGGGGTCCCTTTCCTACGAGCAGTACTTC
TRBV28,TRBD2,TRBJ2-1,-,CASSTGLAGFYNEQFF,TGTGCCAGCAGTACCGGACTAGCGGGGTTCTACAATGAGCAGTTCTTC
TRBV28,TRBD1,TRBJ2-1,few,CASSFPGQSYNEQFF,TGTGCCAGCAGTTTTCCGGGACAGTCCTACAATGAGCAGTTCTTC
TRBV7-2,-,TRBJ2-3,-,CASSLALAKATDTQYF,TGTGCCAGCAGCTTAGCGCTAGCGAAAGCCACAGATACGCAGTATTTT
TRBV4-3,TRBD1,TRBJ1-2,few,CASSQGPGGSRGYTF,TGCGCCAGCAGCCAAGGTCCAGGGGGGAGTAGAGGCTACACCTTC
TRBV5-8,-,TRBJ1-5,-,CASSRWGVGSDNQPQHF,TGTGCCAGCAGCCGCTGGGGAGTAGGGTCGGACAATCAGCCCCAGCATTTT
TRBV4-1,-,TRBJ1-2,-,CASSQGRFGYPDYGYTF,TGCGCCAGCAGCCAAGGTCGGTTCGGCTATCCGGATTATGGCTACACCTTC
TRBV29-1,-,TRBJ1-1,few,CSVVIQVNTEAFF,TGCAGCGTTGTTATCCAGGTGAACACTGAAGCTTTCTTT
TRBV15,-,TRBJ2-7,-,CATSRVGAREQYF,TGTGCCACCAGCAGAGTGGGGGCCCGCGAGCAGTACTTC
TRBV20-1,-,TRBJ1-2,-,CSARLRTVVNGYTF,TGCAGTGCTAGATTGCGGACAGTTGTCAACGGCTACACCTTC
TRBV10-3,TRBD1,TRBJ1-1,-,CAISESPVGTGYGEAFF,TGTGCCATCAGTGAGTCGCCGGTGGGGACAGGGTATGGTGAAGCTTTCTTT
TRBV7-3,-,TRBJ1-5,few,CASSLTRGHSNQPQHF,TGTGCCAGCAGCTTAACGAGGGGACATAGCAATCAGCCCCAGCATTTT
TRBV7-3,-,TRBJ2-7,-,CASSLSGSNEQYF,TGTGCCAGCAGCTTATCAGGGAGCAATGAGCAGTACTTC
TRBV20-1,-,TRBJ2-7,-,CSARFRGAWQYF,TGCAGTGCTAGATTTCGAGGGGCGTGGCAGTACTTC
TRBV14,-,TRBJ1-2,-,CASSQSWRNINYGYTF,TGTGCCAGCAGCCAATCTTGGAGAAATATTAACTATGGCTACACCTTC